These 16 T cell receptor beta chains came from one sample sequenced in a study of T cell responses to AZD1222 COVID-19 vaccine. The data were produced by immunoSEQ multiplex PCR, yet TCRdb's version contains in-frame clones alone and is incomplete. The sample lists some 96,000 clones, about nine tenths occurring once. The sequencing used peripheral blood, collected on day 0 of AZD1222 vaccination. The receptors here all came from an adult in good health.

The rearrangement links TRBV9 to TRBJ2-5; D gene uncertain. CDR3 length equals 14 residues. Trimming cost V 0 bases and J 2 bases, with 8 bases left between them. CDR1 and CDR2 (germline): SGDLS, YYNGEE. CDR3 sequence reads: CASSVDLGQETQYF. The CDR3 nucleotides read TGTGCCAGCAGCGTAGACCTCGGGCAAGAGACCCAGTACTTC. Filled out from reference TRBV9 and TRBJ2-5, the complete variable domain reads DSGVTQTPKHLITATGQRVTLRCSPRSGDLSVYWYQQSLDQGLQFLIQYYNGEERAKGNILERFSAQQFPDLHSELNLSSLELGDSALYFCASSVDLGQETQYFGPGTRLLVL.

This clone was seen just once. The CDR3 sequence is CASSVGNSYNEQFF. CDR3 coding DNA: TGTGCCAGTAGTGTGGGGAATTCCTACAATGAGCAGTTCTTC. The J gene is TRBJ2-1, the V gene TRBV19; D is unresolved. V was trimmed by 5 bases and J by 1 base, leaving 9 bases between them. CDR3 length: 14 amino acids. Looked up from germline, CDR1 is LNHDA and CDR2 is SQIVND (reference sequence).

This rearrangement joins TRBV15 to TRBJ1-3; no reliable D call. CDR3 length equals 13 residues. Germline V gene sequence: CDR1 LNHNV, CDR2 YYDKDF (reference sequence). Trimming took off 3 bases at V and 2 bases at J, with 5 bases between the two ends. This chain's CDR3 is CATSSGAGNTIYF. The CDR3 nucleotides are TGTGCCACCAGCAGTGGCGCTGGAAACACCATATATTTT.

This chain joins TRBV19 and TRBJ1-2; D remains ambiguous. Trimming removed 1 base at V and 3 bases at J, with 6 bases between. The germline CDR1 and CDR2 sequences are LNHDA and SQIVND (reference sequence). The CDR3 length is 13 residues. The CDR3, as DNA: TGTGCCAGTAGTATAGGAGGCCACTATGGCTACACCTTC. This codes for CASSIGGHYGYTF.

The rearrangement uses TRBV6-1 and TRBJ1-6, with a tentative D call TRBD1 (5 bases). Germline CDR1 is MNHNS and CDR2 is SASEGT. The germline V and J ends were trimmed by 1 base and 4 bases, with 14 bases remaining between them. The CDR3 is 17 amino acids. The CDR3, as DNA: TGTGCCAGCAGTGAAGGGGACGTACTACATTATAATTCACCCCTCCACTTT. The encoded protein is CASSEGDVLHYNSPLHF.

The chain recombines TRBV30 with TRBJ1-3; D is possibly TRBD1 (6 bases). This CDR3 has 14 amino acids. Germline assignment: CDR1 GTSNPN and CDR2 SVGIG (reference sequence). V was clipped by 1 base and J by 0 bases, with 7 bases between them. CDR3 coding DNA: TGTGCCTGGAGTGAGGGGGTCTCTGGAAACACCATATATTTT. Encoded protein: CAWSEGVSGNTIYF.

The chain joins TRBV12-3 or TRBV12-4 to TRBJ1-1; 7 bases map to TRBD1. V gave up 5 bases and J gave up 9 bases; unmatched junction bases: 3. The CDR3 has 11 amino acids. CDR3 nucleotide sequence: TGTGCCAGCAGTGGGGGACAGCAAGCTTTCTTT. Translating it yields CASSGGQQAFF.

DNA of the CDR3: TGTGCCAGCACTCCCTATTTCGAGACAGGGGCTAGTCGGGCCAAAAACATTCAGTACTTC. It encodes CASTPYFETGASRAKNIQYF. The chain is built from TRBV27 and TRBJ2-4, with 8 bases lining up with TRBD1. The CDR3 is made up of 20 amino acids. V dropped 7 bases and J dropped 1; count of bases not matched to a gene: 21. Germline CDR1 MNHEY, CDR2 SMNVEV (reference sequence).

The chain couples TRBV6-6 to TRBJ2-1; 12 nucleotides line up with TRBD2. Germline assignment: CDR1 MNHNY and CDR2 SVGAGI (reference sequence). The CDR3 spans 16 residues. The V and J ends lost 5 bases and 3 bases, in that order; junction bases with no gene match: 5. CDR3 nucleotides: TGTGCCAGCAGTCGACGGACTAGCGGGGTCTACAATGAGCAGTTCTTC. The encoded protein is CASSRRTSGVYNEQFF.

J is TRBJ2-1 and V is TRBV9; no reliable D call. This CDR3 region has 15 residues. Between the trimmed V and J ends, which lost 0 bases and 5 bases, there was a span of 12 bases. The germline V gene has CDR1 SGDLS and CDR2 YYNGEE. Written as DNA, the CDR3 is TGTGCCAGCAGCGTAGCTGGCGCAGCCAACAATGAGCAGTTCTTC. Translated, it gives CASSVAGAANNEQFF. The variable domain in full, completed from reference TRBV9 and TRBJ2-1, reads DSGVTQTPKHLITATGQRVTLRCSPRSGDLSVYWYQQSLDQGLQFLIQYYNGEERAKGNILERFSAQQFPDLHSELNLSSLELGDSALYFCASSVAGAANNEQFFGPGTRLTVL.

The chain uses TRBV11-1 and TRBJ1-1, with a tentative D call TRBD1 (6 bases). CDR1 and CDR2 (germline): SGHAT, FQDESV (reference sequence). Deletions cut 3 bases from V and 3 bases from J, with 11 bases between. The CDR3 totals 14 residues. The CDR3 loop is CASSLGAEYTEAFF. DNA for the CDR3: TGTGCCAGCAGCTTGGGGGCGGAGTACACTGAAGCTTTCTTT.

The chain recombines TRBV7-8 with TRBJ2-7; D may be TRBD1 (5 bases). V was pared by 1 base and J by 6 bases, with 13 bases between. This CDR3 has 14 residues. CDR1 is SGHVS and CDR2 is FQNEAQ in the germline V gene. CDR3 region: CASSLVWTRSEQYF. CDR3 in DNA: TGTGCCAGCAGCTTAGTGTGGACACGAAGCGAGCAGTACTTC.

The chain uses TRBV6-5 and TRBJ2-7, with 13 nucleotides matching TRBD2. This CDR3 is 15 amino acids long. J gave up 2 bases and V 6 bases, and 4 bases lay outside the gene matches. In germline, CDR1 is MNHEY, CDR2 SVGAGI. CDR3 sequence: CASREGLAGTYEQYF. CDR3 nucleotides: TGTGCCAGCAGAGAGGGACTAGCGGGAACCTACGAGCAGTACTTC.

The chain has TRBV25-1 and TRBJ1-3; TRBD1 might be the D (5 bases). Trimming cost V 0 bases and J 0 bases, with 12 bases left between them. This CDR3 comprises 17 residues. Germline V gives CDR1 MGHDK, CDR2 SYGVNS. The chain's CDR3 is CASSEYGGRSSGNTIYF. CDR3 DNA sequence: TGTGCCAGCAGTGAATATGGGGGACGGAGCTCTGGAAACACCATATATTTT. Variable domain in full (rest from reference TRBV25-1 and TRBJ1-3): EADIYQTPRYLVIGTGKKITLECSQTMGHDKMYWYQQDPGMELHLIHYSYGVNSTEKGDLSSESTVSRIRTEHFPLTLESARPSHTSQYLCASSEYGGRSSGNTIYFGEGSWLTVV.

V is TRBV27 and J is TRBJ1-6, with D perhaps TRBD1 (5 bases). CDR3 length: 16 amino acids. The germline V gene has CDR1 MNHEY and CDR2 SMNVEV (reference sequence). Trimming shortened V by 5 bases and J by 5 bases, and 16 bases separated the two germline ends. CDR3 residues: CASSTRVYDDNSPLHF. For the CDR3, the DNA is TGTGCCAGCAGTACCAGGGTTTACGACGATAATTCACCCCTCCACTTT.

CDR3 bases: TGTGCCAGCAGCTTACAGGGAAGTTGGGTAGAGACCCAGTACTTC. It codes for CASSLQGSWVETQYF. The V and J genes are TRBV7-9 and TRBJ2-5; D is perhaps TRBD1 (5 bases). The CDR3 contains 15 residues. V gave up 2 bases and J gave up 4 bases, with 14 bases separating them. Germline CDR1 SEHNR, CDR2 FQNEAQ (reference sequence).